A single sample is the source of the 24 T cell receptor beta chains below, sequenced in a study of blood T cells in healthy people across ages. The use of a sample-barcoded 5' primer and a J-beta primer mix characterized a second PCR of about 7 to 12 cycles. Using its own MiXCR run on the 5' RACE reads, TCRdb lists one record per CDR3 protein. The repertoire holds hundreds of thousands of distinct CDR3 sequences, with 45% to 70% as singletons. The sample taken for sequencing was blood. The source is a man aged 35 to 55 in good health.

The table lists this clonotype with a few counts. The CDR3 region is CSAREELAGGHDEQFF. CDR3 nucleotides: TGCAGTGCTAGAGAAGAACTAGCGGGGGGGCACGATGAGCAGTTCTTC. The chain has TRBV20-1 and TRBJ2-1; 13 bases map to TRBD2. Trimming removed 0 bases from V and 8 bases from J; junction bases left unmatched: 7. The CDR3 covers 16 residues. CDR1 is DFQATT and CDR2 is SNEGSKA in the germline V gene (reference sequence).

This clonotype was seen a single time. This chain joins TRBV12-5 and TRBJ1-5; no reliable D call. V lost 1 base and J 0 bases, leaving 13 bases between the germline ends. This CDR3 is 17 amino acids long. Per the germline V gene, CDR1 is LGHNT and CDR2 is FRNRAP. As DNA, the CDR3 is TGTGCTAGTGGTTTGGCCGACGGCAGCATTAGCAATCAGCCCCAGCATTTT. Protein: CASGLADGSISNQPQHF.

The V gene is TRBV6-2 or TRBV6-3, the J gene TRBJ2-7; maybe TRBD2 (9 bases). V shed 5 bases and J shed 7 bases, with 27 bases lying between them. Germline lookup yields CDR1 MNHEY and CDR2 SVGEGT. The CDR3 loop spans 17 amino acids. CDR3 DNA sequence: TGTGCCAGCAGTCGCAGGGGGCGGGAGGGCTCCTACAATGAGCAGTACTTC. Its translation is CASSRRGREGSYNEQYF.

This sequence joins TRBV29-1 and TRBJ2-4, with 9 bases that match TRBD2. The DNA end is more similar to TRBJ2-7, so the J call may be wrong. CDR3 length: 15 amino acids. CDR1 and CDR2 from the germline V gene are SQVTM and ANQGSEA. CDR3 residues: CSVELAGPSSDEQYF. As DNA, the CDR3 is TGCAGCGTTGAACTAGCGGGACCCTCATCCGACGAGCAGTACTTC.

This clonotype is a singleton in its sample. A read error may produce the germline difference seen at one junction end. The chain uses TRBV6-5 and TRBJ2-3, with 11 bases identical to TRBD2. CDR1 is MNHEY, CDR2 SVGAGI, per germline. CDR3 length: 18 residues. CDR3 amino acids: CASSYSRLAGSAWDTQYF. The CDR3 DNA reads as TGTGCCAGCAGCTACTCGAGACTAGCGGGAAGTGCGTGGGATACGCAGTATTTT.

V gene TRBV29-1 combines with J gene TRBJ2-3, with 8 bases identical to TRBD1. Per the germline V gene, CDR1 is SQVTM and CDR2 is ANQGSEA. This CDR3 has 15 amino acids. The junction had 8 bases not matched to a gene; V was cut back by 2 bases and J by 4 bases. CDR3 sequence reads: CSVEKVDRGPDTQYF. In nucleotides, the CDR3 is TGCAGCGTTGAAAAGGTAGACAGGGGCCCAGATACGCAGTATTTT.

The chain carries TRBV5-1 and TRBJ2-6; 9 bases are shared with TRBD1. The CDR3 covers 17 residues. V dropped 4 bases and J dropped 2; count of bases not matched to a gene: 7. Per the germline V gene, CDR1 is SGHRS and CDR2 is YFSETQ. The CDR3 DNA reads TGCGCCAGCAGCCCGGGACAGGGAGCGACTGGGGCCAACGTCCTGACTTTC. Translating gives CASSPGQGATGANVLTF.

The sample holds many counts of this clonotype. The rearrangement links TRBV29-1 to TRBJ2-3; TRBD1 aligns across 9 bases. The V segment lost 7 bases and the J segment 6 bases; nucleotides outside the gene matches: 11. Germline values: CDR1 SQVTM, CDR2 ANQGSEA. There are 14 residues in the CDR3. In DNA, the CDR3 is TGCAGCGCGGACCCGGGACAGGGTTTGGATACGCAGTATTTT. Translated: CSADPGQGLDTQYF.

The V and J genes are TRBV11-3 and TRBJ2-7, with 7 bases matching TRBD2. TRBJ2-3 matches the DNA end more closely, so the J call is doubtful. CDR3 size: 14 residues. Germline CDR1 reads SGHNT; CDR2 reads YENEEA. CDR3 loop: CASTPGRSGDTQYF. Written as DNA, the CDR3 is TGTGCCAGCACCCCCGGGAGGTCTGGAGATACGCAGTATTTT.

This chain links TRBV20-1 with TRBJ1-1; D is perhaps TRBD1 (5 bases). Per the germline V gene, CDR1 is DFQATT and CDR2 is SNEGSKA (reference sequence). The ends were cut back, 3 bases at V and 0 bases at J, with 11 bases in the middle. The CDR3 has 14 amino acids. The CDR3 region has the DNA TGCAGTGCTAGCGTAGTCAGGGTGAACACTGAAGCTTTCTTT. It is translated as CSASVVRVNTEAFF.

The CDR3 sequence: CASSKVGSSGFAGELFF. CDR3 coding DNA: TGTGCCAGCAGCAAAGTGGGCTCTAGCGGGTTCGCCGGGGAGCTGTTTTTT. This chain links TRBV21-1 with TRBJ2-2; no DNA check was done on the table's D call, TRBD2. TRBV21-1 is a known pseudogene. The length of the CDR3 is 17 residues.

The rearrangement joins TRBV20-1 to TRBJ2-2, with TRBD2 as a possible D gene (7 bases). V lost 2 bases, J lost 3 bases, and 13 bases lay in between. The CDR3 covers 15 residues. Germline CDR1 reads DFQATT; CDR2 reads SNEGSKA (reference sequence). The DNA of the CDR3 is TGCAGTGCTAGATTGGAGGGGGGGCACACCGGGGAGCTGTTTTTT. As protein: CSARLEGGHTGELFF.

J is TRBJ1-1 and V is TRBV29-1; 7 nucleotides line up with TRBD1. V trimming: 4 bases; J trimming: 1 base; junction bases outside the gene matches: 9. Germline V gene sequence: CDR1 SQVTM, CDR2 ANQGSEA. This CDR3 contains 15 residues. The chain's CDR3 is CSVGWRGLRNTEAFF. The DNA for the CDR3 is TGCAGCGTTGGATGGAGGGGGCTCCGGAACACTGAAGCTTTCTTT.

This clonotype appeared once. The chain has TRBV5-5 and TRBJ2-3, with TRBD2 matching 11 bases. The CDR3 runs 16 residues. CDR1 is SGHKS and CDR2 is YYEKEE in the germline V gene (reference sequence). V gave up 1 base and J gave up 6 bases; unmatched junction bases: 7. CDR3 protein: CASSLLVAGGQDTQYF. The CDR3 nucleotides read TGTGCCAGCAGCTTGTTGGTAGCGGGAGGGCAGGATACGCAGTATTTT.

The V and J genes are TRBV9 and TRBJ1-3; maybe TRBD1 (6 bases). The CDR3 length is 18 residues. Between the trimmed V and J ends, which lost 2 bases and 1 base, there was a span of 19 bases. CDR1 and CDR2 from the germline V gene are SGDLS and YYNGEE. This CDR3 is CASSVGPARGVSGNTIYF. Written as DNA, the CDR3 is TGTGCCAGCAGCGTTGGACCGGCCAGGGGTGTTTCTGGAAACACCATATATTTT.

This clonotype came up a few times. The chain employs TRBV12-3 or TRBV12-4 and TRBJ1-6; no firm D call. Trimming removed 6 bases at V and 10 bases at J, with 13 bases between. This CDR3 is built from 13 residues. CDR3 in amino acids: CASSPRLASPLHF. CDR3 DNA: TGTGCCAGCAGCCCTAGACTCGCATCACCCCTCCACTTT.

This clonotype has a handful of counts. This chain joins TRBV25-1 and TRBJ2-3; no firm D call. The CDR3 has 14 residues. CDR1 and CDR2 from the germline V gene are MGHDK and SYGVNS. V was shortened by 5 bases and J by 0 bases, with 9 bases between the two germline ends. CDR3 nucleotide sequence: TGTGCCAGCAGTCAACCCGGGAGCACAGATACGCAGTATTTT. As protein: CASSQPGSTDTQYF.

A remark on this clonotype: Germline is not matched at one junction end, which may reflect a read error. J is TRBJ2-1 and V is TRBV4-2, with TRBD2 identical over 9 bases. This CDR3 has 16 amino acids. CDR1 is LGHNA, CDR2 YNFKEQ, per germline. CDR3 nucleotide sequence: TGTGCCAGCGGCCATGATAGCGGGAGCTCCTACAATGAGCAGTTCTTC. Translating it yields CASGHDSGSSYNEQFF.

This chain connects TRBV30 to TRBJ1-2; 7 bases map to TRBD1. Germline trimming cut 4 bases from V and 3 bases from J; bases unmatched to any gene: 8. The CDR3 sequence is 14 residues long. Germline CDR1 reads GTSNPN; CDR2 reads SVGIG (reference sequence). The CDR3 DNA reads TGTGCCTGGACCAGGGACAGAGGAGACTATGGCTACACCTTC. It specifies CAWTRDRGDYGYTF.

The V and J genes are TRBV28 and TRBJ1-5; 10 bases agree with TRBD1. This CDR3 is built from 18 residues. Germline-derived CDR1 and CDR2 are MDHEN and SYDVKM. V gave up 5 bases and J gave up 5 bases; unmatched junction bases: 15. Here the CDR3 reads CASSLGGTGAVSHQPQHF. The CDR3 DNA sequence: TGTGCCAGCAGTCTTGGGGGGACAGGGGCAGTCTCGCATCAGCCCCAGCATTTT.

The table lists this clonotype with many counts. This chain connects TRBV20-1 to TRBJ2-1; the D gene is possibly TRBD2 (5 bases). Germline V gene lookup returns CDR1 DFQATT and CDR2 SNEGSKA (reference sequence). Between the trimmed V and J ends, which lost 3 bases and 8 bases, there was a span of 11 bases. The CDR3 is made up of 12 amino acids. This CDR3 reads CSASSGIDEQFF. CDR3 nucleotide sequence: TGCAGTGCTAGTTCCGGGATCGATGAGCAGTTCTTC.

This clonotype was found once. The chain joins TRBV20-1 to TRBJ2-5; 12 nucleotides align to TRBD1. CDR1 and CDR2 from the germline V gene are DFQATT and SNEGSKA (reference sequence). With V trimmed by 4 bases and J by 5 bases, 8 bases remained unmatched. The CDR3 sequence is 15 residues long. This CDR3 reads CSATSGTGGRETQYF. CDR3 sequence (DNA): TGCAGTGCTACATCCGGGACAGGGGGCAGGGAGACCCAGTACTTC.

This clonotype was counted a few times. The genes are TRBV3-1 and TRBJ2-3; D is perhaps TRBD2 (6 bases). The germline CDR1 and CDR2 sequences are LGHDT and YNNKEL (reference sequence). Trimming cost V 4 bases and J 6 bases, with 14 bases left between them. This CDR3 contains 14 residues. CDR3 sequence: CASSPENAGDTQYF. The CDR3 nucleotides are TGTGCCAGCAGCCCAGAAAATGCGGGGGATACGCAGTATTTT.

This clonotype was seen only a few times. The rearrangement joins TRBV7-2 to TRBJ2-1; D may be TRBD2 (7 bases). The CDR3 is 18 residues long. V shed 5 bases and J shed 10 bases, with 30 bases lying between them. Germline V gene lookup returns CDR1 SGHTA and CDR2 FQGNSA. Written as DNA, the CDR3 is TGTGCCAGCAGCCTCTCAGGGAGGGGGAGGATCGGCATTTGGGAGCAGTTCTTC. Translation: CASSLSGRGRIGIWEQFF.